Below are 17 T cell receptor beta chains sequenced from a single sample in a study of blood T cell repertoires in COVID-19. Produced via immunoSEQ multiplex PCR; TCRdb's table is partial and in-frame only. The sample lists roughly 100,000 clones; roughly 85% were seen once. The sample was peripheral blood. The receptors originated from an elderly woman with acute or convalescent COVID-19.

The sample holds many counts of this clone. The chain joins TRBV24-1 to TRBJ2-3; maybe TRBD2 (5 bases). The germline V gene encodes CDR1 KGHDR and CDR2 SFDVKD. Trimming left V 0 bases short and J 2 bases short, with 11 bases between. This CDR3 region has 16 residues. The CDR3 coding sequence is TGTGCCACCAGTGATTTGAGTGCTAGCACCACAGATACGCAGTATTTT. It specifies CATSDLSASTTDTQYF.

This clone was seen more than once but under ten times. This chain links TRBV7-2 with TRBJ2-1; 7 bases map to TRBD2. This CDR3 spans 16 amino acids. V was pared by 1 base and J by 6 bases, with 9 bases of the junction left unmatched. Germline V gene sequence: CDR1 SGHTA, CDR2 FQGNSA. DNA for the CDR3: TGTGCCAGCAGCTTAGAGATTGGCGGGAGCCTCAATGAGCAGTTCTTC. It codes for CASSLEIGGSLNEQFF.

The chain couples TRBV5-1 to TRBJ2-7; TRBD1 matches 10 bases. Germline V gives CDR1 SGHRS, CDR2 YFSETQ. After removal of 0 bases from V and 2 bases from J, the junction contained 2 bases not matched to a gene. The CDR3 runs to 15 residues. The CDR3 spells CASSLGTGGPYEQYV. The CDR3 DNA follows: TGCGCCAGCAGCTTGGGGACAGGGGGTCCCTACGAGCAGTACGTC.

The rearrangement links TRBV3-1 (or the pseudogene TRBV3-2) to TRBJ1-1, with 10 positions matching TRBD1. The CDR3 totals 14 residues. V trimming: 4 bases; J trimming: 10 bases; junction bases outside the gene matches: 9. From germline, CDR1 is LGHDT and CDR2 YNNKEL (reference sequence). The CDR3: CASSPRDRGGGAFF. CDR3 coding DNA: TGTGCCAGCAGCCCACGGGACAGGGGAGGAGGAGCTTTCTTT.

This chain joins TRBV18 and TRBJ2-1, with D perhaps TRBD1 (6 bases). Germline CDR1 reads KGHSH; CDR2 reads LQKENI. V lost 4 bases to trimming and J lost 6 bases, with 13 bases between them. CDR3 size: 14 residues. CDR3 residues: CASSLSIQGNEQFF. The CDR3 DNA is TGTGCCAGCTCACTATCGATACAGGGCAATGAGCAGTTCTTC.

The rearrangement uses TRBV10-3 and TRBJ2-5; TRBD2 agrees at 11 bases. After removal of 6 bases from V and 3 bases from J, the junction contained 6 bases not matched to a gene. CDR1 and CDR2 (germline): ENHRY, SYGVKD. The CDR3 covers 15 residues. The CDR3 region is CAISSGTSGEETQYF. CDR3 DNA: TGTGCCATCAGCTCCGGGACTAGCGGAGAAGAGACCCAGTACTTC.

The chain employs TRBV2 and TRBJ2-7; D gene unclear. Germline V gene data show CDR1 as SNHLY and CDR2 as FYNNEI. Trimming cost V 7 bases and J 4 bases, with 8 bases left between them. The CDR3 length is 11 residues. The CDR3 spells CASKALYEQYF. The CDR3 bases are TGTGCCAGCAAAGCACTTTACGAGCAGTACTTC.

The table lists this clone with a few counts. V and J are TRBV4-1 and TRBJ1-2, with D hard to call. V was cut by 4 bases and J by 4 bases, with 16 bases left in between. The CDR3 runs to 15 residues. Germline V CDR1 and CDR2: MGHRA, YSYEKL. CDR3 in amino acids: CASSLGSGKSYGYTF. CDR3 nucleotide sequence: TGCGCCAGCAGCCTAGGTTCCGGGAAGAGCTATGGCTACACCTTC.

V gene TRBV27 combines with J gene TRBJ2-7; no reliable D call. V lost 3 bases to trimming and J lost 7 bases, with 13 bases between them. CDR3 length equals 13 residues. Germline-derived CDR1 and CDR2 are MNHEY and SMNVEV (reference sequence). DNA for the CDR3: TGTGCCAGCAGTTTCACGGCGGTCCGGGAGCAGTACTTC. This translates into CASSFTAVREQYF.

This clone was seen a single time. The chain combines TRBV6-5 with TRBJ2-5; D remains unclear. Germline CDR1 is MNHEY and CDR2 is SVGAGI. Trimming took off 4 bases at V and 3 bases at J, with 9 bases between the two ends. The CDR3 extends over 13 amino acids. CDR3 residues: CASSFGREETQYF. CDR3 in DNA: TGTGCCAGCAGTTTTGGCCGGGAAGAGACCCAGTACTTC.

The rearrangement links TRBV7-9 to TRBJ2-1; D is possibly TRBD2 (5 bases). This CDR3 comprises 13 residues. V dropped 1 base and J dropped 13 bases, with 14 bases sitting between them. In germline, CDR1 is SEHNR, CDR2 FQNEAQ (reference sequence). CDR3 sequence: CASSLGSRGLQFF. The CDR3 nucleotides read TGTGCCAGCAGCTTAGGGTCTAGAGGGCTACAGTTCTTC.

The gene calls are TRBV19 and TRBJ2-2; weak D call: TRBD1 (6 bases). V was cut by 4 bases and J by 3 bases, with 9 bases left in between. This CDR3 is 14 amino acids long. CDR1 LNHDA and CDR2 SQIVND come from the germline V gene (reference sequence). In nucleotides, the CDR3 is TGTGCCAGTAGTAATACAGGGTACACCGGGGAGCTGTTTTTT. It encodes CASSNTGYTGELFF.

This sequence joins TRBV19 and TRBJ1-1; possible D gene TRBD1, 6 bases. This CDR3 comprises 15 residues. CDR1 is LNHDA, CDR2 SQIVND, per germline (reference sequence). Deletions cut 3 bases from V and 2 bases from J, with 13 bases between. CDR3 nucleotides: TGTGCCAGTAGTATCGCCGACAGGCATAACACTGAAGCTTTCTTT. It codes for CASSIADRHNTEAFF.

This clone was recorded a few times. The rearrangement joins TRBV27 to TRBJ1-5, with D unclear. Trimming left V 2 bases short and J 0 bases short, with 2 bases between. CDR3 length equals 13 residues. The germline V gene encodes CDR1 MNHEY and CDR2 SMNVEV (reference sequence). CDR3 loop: CASSLHSNQPQHF. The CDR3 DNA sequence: TGTGCCAGCAGTTTACATAGCAATCAGCCCCAGCATTTT.

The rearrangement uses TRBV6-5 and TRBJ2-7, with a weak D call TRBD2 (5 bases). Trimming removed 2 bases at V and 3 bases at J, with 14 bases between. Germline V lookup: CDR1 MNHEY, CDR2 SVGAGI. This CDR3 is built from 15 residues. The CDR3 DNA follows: TGTGCCAGCAGTTACGGCGCTTTAGGGAGCTACGAGCAGTACTTC. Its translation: CASSYGALGSYEQYF.

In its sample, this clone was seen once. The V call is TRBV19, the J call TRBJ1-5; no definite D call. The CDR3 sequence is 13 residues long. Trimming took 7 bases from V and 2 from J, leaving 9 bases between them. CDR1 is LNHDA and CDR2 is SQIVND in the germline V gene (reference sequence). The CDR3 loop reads CASTPSGNQPQHF. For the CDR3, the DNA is TGTGCCAGTACGCCCTCGGGCAATCAGCCCCAGCATTTT.

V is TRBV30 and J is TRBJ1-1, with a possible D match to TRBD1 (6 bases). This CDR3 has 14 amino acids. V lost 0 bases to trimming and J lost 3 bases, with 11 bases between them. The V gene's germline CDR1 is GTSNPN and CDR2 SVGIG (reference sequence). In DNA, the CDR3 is TGTGCCTGGAGTGTTGTAGGGGGGGACACTGAAGCTTTCTTT. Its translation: CAWSVVGGDTEAFF.